This entry is about one TCR beta chain. The data were produced by immunoSEQ multiplex PCR, yet TCRdb's version contains in-frame clones alone and is incomplete. The sample consists of around 200,000 clones, 90% to 95% of them appearing once. This sample was included in a study of control samples from healthy donors and cancer patients. V was trimmed by 0 bases and J by 13 bases, leaving 14 bases between them. Germline CDR1 SGHRS, CDR2 YFSETQ. The CDR3 is made up of 13 amino acids. Sequencing was done on a sample of blood. The sequence derives from a man aged 18 to 30 in good health. The chain links TRBV5-1 to TRBJ2-1; D gene uncertain. CDR3: CASSLDGNGQQFF. CDR3 DNA sequence: TGCGCCAGCAGCTTGGATGGGAACGGGCAACAGTTCTTC.